One and the same sample provided the 13 T cell receptor beta chains below, sequenced in a study of blood T cell repertoires in COVID-19. The assay was immunoSEQ multiplex PCR, and TCRdb's table has in-frame clones only and misses some. The top ten clones hold more than 1% of a sample with a few hundred thousand clones, over 65% of them seen once. The specimen was peripheral blood. These receptors all stem from a human donor with acute or convalescent COVID-19. The donor label of this sample is uncertain.

This sequence joins TRBV19 and TRBJ1-3; D call uncertain. CDR3 size: 16 residues. V dropped 3 bases and J dropped 0 bases, with 12 bases sitting between them. Looked up from germline, CDR1 is LNHDA and CDR2 is SQIVND (reference sequence). The CDR3 is CASSMIGYYSGNTIYF. CDR3 sequence (DNA): TGTGCCAGTAGTATGATAGGTTACTACTCTGGAAACACCATATATTTT.

The chain recombines TRBV2 with TRBJ1-1; D unresolved. V lost 4 bases, J lost 8 bases, and 8 bases lay in between. CDR1 SNHLY and CDR2 FYNNEI come from the germline V gene. The CDR3 runs to 11 residues. CDR3 in DNA: TGTGCCAGCAGTGGAGGTGGGGAAGCTTTCTTT. This sequence encodes CASSGGGEAFF. The full variable domain, completed using reference TRBV2 and TRBJ1-1, is EPEVTQTPSHQVTQMGQEVILRCVPISNHLYFYWYRQILGQKVEFLVSFYNNEISEKSEIFDDQFSVERPDGSNFTLKIRSTKLEDSAMYFCASSGGGEAFFGQGTRLTVV.

The chain has TRBV11-2 and TRBJ2-7; 8 bases agree with TRBD2. CDR3 length: 14 amino acids. The junction had 5 bases not matched to a gene; V was cut back by 2 bases and J by 5 bases. Looked up from germline, CDR1 is SGHAT and CDR2 is FQNNGV. This CDR3 is CASSLLREGHEQYF. CDR3 DNA: TGTGCCAGCAGCTTACTACGGGAGGGCCACGAGCAGTACTTC.

The chain recombines TRBV19 with TRBJ2-1, with a tentative D call TRBD2 (7 bases). The ends were cut back, 3 bases at V and 7 bases at J, with 19 bases in the middle. The V gene's germline CDR1 is LNHDA and CDR2 SQIVND (reference sequence). This CDR3 region has 16 residues. The CDR3 loop reads CASSIWTAGSSNEQFF. DNA of the CDR3: TGTGCCAGTAGTATTTGGACAGCGGGGTCAAGTAATGAGCAGTTCTTC.

The chain employs TRBV28 and TRBJ1-1; a weak D match, TRBD1 (5 bases). The CDR3 consists of 16 residues. Germline CDR1 reads MDHEN; CDR2 reads SYDVKM. The V gene lost 10 bases and the J gene lost 4 bases, with 25 bases spanning the gap. The CDR3: CATQLLGGGLSTEAFF. The CDR3 DNA is TGTGCCACCCAACTTTTGGGGGGGGGTTTGAGCACTGAAGCTTTCTTT. The full variable domain, its missing parts supplied by reference TRBV28 and TRBJ1-1, is DVKVTQSSRYLVKRTGEKVFLECVQDMDHENMFWYRQDPGLGLRLIYFSYDVKMKEKGDIPEGYSVSREKKERFSLILESASTNQTSMYLCATQLLGGGLSTEAFFGQGTRLTVV.

The V and J genes are TRBV2 and TRBJ1-6; D gene ambiguous. Germline assignment: CDR1 SNHLY and CDR2 FYNNEI. The CDR3 runs to 12 residues. Trimming stripped 3 bases from V and 13 bases from J, with 10 bases between. The CDR3 nucleotides are TGTGCCAGCAGTGATCCAAAGACTCCCCTCCACTTT. Translating gives CASSDPKTPLHF.

The chain joins TRBV6-5 to TRBJ2-1; possible D gene TRBD2, 5 bases. Trimming shortened V by 5 bases and J by 16 bases, and 18 bases separated the two germline ends. CDR3 length: 12 residues. Germline assignment: CDR1 MNHEY and CDR2 SVGAGI. CDR3 sequence (DNA): TGTGCCAGCAGTCAGCTCGGGTCGGGGATCTTCTTC. Translation: CASSQLGSGIFF.

The V call is TRBV5-4, the J call TRBJ2-6; 11 nucleotides align to TRBD1. The CDR3 is made up of 18 amino acids. In germline, CDR1 is SGHNT, CDR2 YYREEE (reference sequence). The trim removed 9 bases at V and 0 bases at J, leaving 11 bases unmatched. In DNA form, the CDR3 reads TGTGCCATCGCGCGAGGGGACAGGGGGAGCTCTGGGGCCAACGTCCTGACTTTC. Protein: CAIARGDRGSSGANVLTF.

The chain carries TRBV29-1 and TRBJ2-3, with 7 bases aligning to TRBD2. Germline CDR1 SQVTM, CDR2 ANQGSEA. This CDR3 has 15 residues. Losses at the gene ends were 4 bases for V and 2 bases for J; bases not matched to a gene: 9. The CDR3 sequence is CSVGIREDYTDTQYF. In nucleotides, the CDR3 is TGCAGCGTTGGAATCCGGGAGGATTACACAGATACGCAGTATTTT.

This clone appeared once. The CDR3 coding sequence is TGTGCCTGGAGGCGAGCGGGAGGGTACGAGCAGTACTTC. Its protein is CAWRRAGGYEQYF. The J gene is TRBJ2-7, the V gene TRBV30, with 10 bases lining up with TRBD2. Germline V gene sequence: CDR1 GTSNPN, CDR2 SVGIG (reference sequence). Trimming cost V 3 bases and J 4 bases; bases outside gene matches: 3. The CDR3 length is 13 residues.

Only one count was recorded for this clone. The chain recombines TRBV5-1 with TRBJ1-1, with D possibly matching TRBD1 (6 bases). This CDR3 has 13 amino acids. CDR1 is SGHRS and CDR2 is YFSETQ in the germline V gene. V was pared by 7 bases and J by 5 bases, with 15 bases between. CDR3 region: CASQPTGDTEAFF. For the CDR3, the DNA is TGCGCCAGCCAACCGACAGGAGATACTGAAGCTTTCTTT.

The V call is TRBV3-1 (or the pseudogene TRBV3-2), the J call TRBJ2-1; D is possibly TRBD2 (6 bases). Germline loops: CDR1 LGHDT, CDR2 YNNKEL (reference sequence). V was shortened by 11 bases and J by 9 bases, with 17 bases between the two germline ends. The CDR3 runs 12 residues. Here the CDR3 DNA reads TGTGCCCCCCAGCCCGGAGCGGGTGAGCAGTTCTTC. It translates to CAPQPGAGEQFF.

This rearrangement joins TRBV3-1 (or the pseudogene TRBV3-2) to TRBJ1-4; 7 bases are shared with TRBD1. The CDR3 is made up of 17 amino acids. Germline V lookup: CDR1 LGHDT, CDR2 YNNKEL (reference sequence). Trimming took 4 bases from V and 8 from J; bases not matched to a gene: 16. This chain's CDR3 is CASSRTETGRRREKLFF. The CDR3 coding sequence is TGTGCCAGCAGCCGCACGGAGACAGGGAGACGTCGGGAAAAACTGTTTTTT.